The rows below give T cell receptor beta chains drawn from one sample of a study of long-term antiretroviral therapy in people with HIV. Clones were sequenced by immunoSEQ multiplex PCR, and TCRdb holds only the in-frame ones, with some missing. The repertoire holds roughly 28,000 clones, with 80% to 95% as singletons. Sequencing was performed on unsorted PBMCs, taken around 5 years after starting antiretroviral therapy. All receptors derive from a woman in her thirties or forties with HIV. Each CDR3 is given with its conserved first and last residue. Clone size is not always given. Where it is, it says once, few, many or a class for expanded clones.

J: TRBJ2-7; size: once; V: TRBV5-6; CDR3: CASSLAGQLLSTSYEQYF
J: TRBJ2-7; size: NA; V: TRBV6-5; CDR3: CASNGQGFGEQYF
J: TRBJ2-2; size: NA; V: TRBV15; CDR3: CATSRDRGTSKAGELFF
J: TRBJ1-2; size: once; V: TRBV5-1; CDR3: CASSFGEGGFNGYTF
J: TRBJ1-2; size: NA; V: TRBV4-2; CDR3: CASSQVRGSAYGYTF
J: TRBJ2-2; size: NA; V: TRBV9; CDR3: CASSFLGGTTGELFF
J: TRBJ1-5; size: NA; V: TRBV5-6; CDR3: CASSLGSQPQHF
J: TRBJ1-4; size: NA; V: TRBV9; CDR3: CASSGSVAGGLPNEKLFF
J: TRBJ1-4; size: NA; V: TRBV5-6; CDR3: CASSRDRLNEKLFF
J: TRBJ1-4; size: NA; V: TRBV11-3; CDR3: CASSLGQGRDTNEKLFF
J: TRBJ1-4; size: NA; V: TRBV5-5; CDR3: CASSLWEGGLFF
J: TRBJ2-3; size: NA; V: TRBV6-5; CDR3: CASSSAGDTQYF
J: TRBJ2-3; size: once; V: TRBV9; CDR3: CASSVGLAGGPLQDTQYF
J: TRBJ2-5; size: NA; V: TRBV5-1; CDR3: CASSRTGTGGAGQETQYF
J: TRBJ2-7; size: NA; V: TRBV5-1; CDR3: CASRLEGDYEQYF
J: TRBJ2-2; size: NA; V: TRBV5-1; CDR3: CASSLWPGAVGELFF
J: TRBJ2-6; size: NA; V: TRBV6-1; CDR3: CASSERGAPGANVLTF
J: TRBJ2-1; size: NA; V: TRBV5-4; CDR3: CASSGDARPSDEQFF
J: TRBJ2-2; size: NA; V: TRBV14; CDR3: CASSQGPGELFF
J: TRBJ2-7; size: NA; V: TRBV7-9; CDR3: CALQDRAYEQYF
J: TRBJ1-2; size: NA; V: TRBV6-6; CDR3: CASSPGPTGGYGYTF
J: TRBJ2-7; size: once; V: TRBV15; CDR3: CATSLLNGRDSYEQYF
J: TRBJ2-1; size: NA; V: TRBV7-9; CDR3: CASSQTWDSNNEQFF